The clone carrying this T cell receptor beta chain showed up just once. The antigen is undetermined. The authors ran a second PCR of about 6 to 11 cycles using a sample-barcoded 5' primer and a J-beta primer mix. Each of the samples gave a minimum of 2.5 million paired-end reads that contained CDR3. In TCRdb, the 5' RACE reads were re-called with MiXCR into one record per CDR3 protein. The table has hundreds of thousands of distinct CDR3 sequences, around 27% seen once. The data are from a study of blood T cells in healthy people across ages. Study-level points and caveats: Unsorted PBMCs ruled out conclusive naive versus antigen-experienced comparison.

The CDR3 loop spans 18 amino acids. The V gene end was trimmed by 5 bases and the J gene end by 0 bases; junction bases not matched to a gene: 17. This sample was also put to use in a study of T cells of mothers and their children. That source adds: Sample barcodes and 2-4 random nucleotides were added by the M1S primer of the second PCR.

The source material was blood. This TCR derives from a boy aged 2 to 9 in good health. The V and J genes are TRBV5-7 and TRBJ2-7; 7 positions agree with TRBD1. TRBV5-7 is noted as an ORF with a role that remains uncertain. The CDR3 nucleotides read TGTGCCAGCAGAGAACCTATAACCGGGACAGCGTTCTCCTACGAGCAGTACTTC. Protein: CASREPITGTAFSYEQYF.